Following are 19 T cell receptor beta chains from one sample sequenced in a study of blood T cell repertoires in COVID-19. TCRdb's table, derived via immunoSEQ multiplex PCR, lists solely in-frame clones and lacks some. Here the sample spans hundreds of thousands of clones, around nine tenths being singletons. Sequenced sample: peripheral blood. These receptors were obtained from a woman in her 70s with COVID-19, enrolled during active disease.

V is TRBV5-1 and J is TRBJ2-1, with 9 bases fitting TRBD1. With V trimmed by 4 bases and J by 5 bases, 4 bases remained unmatched. The CDR3 runs 14 residues. Looked up from germline, CDR1 is SGHRS and CDR2 is YFSETQ. The CDR3 is CASSHRQGDNEQFF. The CDR3 nucleotides read TGCGCCAGCAGCCACAGACAGGGGGACAATGAGCAGTTCTTC. Filled out from reference TRBV5-1 and TRBJ2-1, the complete variable domain reads KAGVTQTPRYLIKTRGQQVTLSCSPISGHRSVSWYQQTPGQGLQFLFEYFSETQRNKGNFPGRFSGRQFSNSRSEMNVSTLELGDSALYLCASSHRQGDNEQFFGPGTRLTVL.

The gene calls are TRBV5-1 and TRBJ2-5; D perhaps matches TRBD1 (6 bases). This CDR3 spans 14 amino acids. Germline CDR1 reads SGHRS; CDR2 reads YFSETQ. The V and J ends lost 4 bases and 4 bases respectively, with 14 bases between them. The CDR3 sequence is CASSPDSPRETQYF. The CDR3, as DNA: TGCGCCAGCAGCCCGGACAGTCCTCGAGAGACCCAGTACTTC.

The chain carries TRBV12-3 or TRBV12-4 and TRBJ1-5; D is unresolved. The length of the CDR3 is 13 residues. The ends were cut back, 6 bases at V and 3 bases at J, with 9 bases in the middle. The CDR3 is CASSRGSNQPQHF. For the CDR3, the DNA is TGTGCCAGCAGCAGAGGTTCCAATCAGCCCCAGCATTTT.

J is TRBJ2-3 and V is TRBV4-3; the match to TRBD2 covers 10 bases. Germline assignment: CDR1 LGHNA and CDR2 YSLEER. V lost 4 bases and J lost 2; bases outside the gene matches: 12. This CDR3 comprises 18 residues. The CDR3 is CASSPTLQLAGFTDTQYF. The CDR3 DNA reads TGCGCCAGCAGCCCGACACTACAACTAGCGGGGTTCACAGATACGCAGTATTTT.

The chain recombines TRBV20-1 with TRBJ1-1, with 9 bases that match TRBD1. CDR1 and CDR2 from the germline V gene are DFQATT and SNEGSKA (reference sequence). This CDR3 is built from 15 residues. The V and J ends lost 3 bases and 3 bases, in that order; junction bases with no gene match: 8. The CDR3 loop reads CSASGTGRWDTEAFF. CDR3 coding DNA: TGCAGTGCTAGTGGGACAGGGCGGTGGGACACTGAAGCTTTCTTT.

The V call is TRBV7-9, the J call TRBJ2-5; possibly TRBD2 for D (5 bases). Germline CDR1 is SEHNR and CDR2 is FQNEAQ (reference sequence). V lost 0 bases to trimming and J lost 2 bases, with 10 bases between them. CDR3 length: 15 residues. CDR3 residues: CASSLALGVQETQYF. CDR3 DNA sequence: TGTGCCAGCAGCTTAGCGCTCGGGGTGCAAGAGACCCAGTACTTC.

The chain uses TRBV21-1 and TRBJ2-7; TRBD2, the table's D call, was not compared with the DNA. TRBV21-1 is a pseudogene segment. The CDR3 runs to 14 residues. The CDR3 coding sequence is TGTGCCAGCAGCAAAGGCTCAGGGAGGTACGAGCAGTACTTC. Its translation is CASSKGSGRYEQYF.

The chain employs TRBV3-1 (or the pseudogene TRBV3-2) and TRBJ2-5, with D maybe TRBD1 (7 bases). This CDR3 contains 15 residues. Germline V CDR1 and CDR2: LGHDT, YNNKEL (reference sequence). The V end lost 4 bases, the J end lost 7 bases, and 19 bases lay between the germline ends. The CDR3 sequence: CASSPSRGEAGTQYF. As DNA, the CDR3 is TGTGCCAGCAGCCCCAGCAGGGGGGAGGCCGGGACCCAGTACTTC.

This rearrangement joins TRBV29-1 to TRBJ1-4; D gene ambiguous. The germline gives CDR1 SQVTM, CDR2 ANQGSEA. V gave up 4 bases and J gave up 7 bases, with 10 bases separating them. The CDR3 is made up of 12 amino acids. The CDR3 coding sequence is TGCAGCGTTGGCCGGAGTCTTGAAAAACTGTTTTTT. Translation gives CSVGRSLEKLFF.

The V gene is TRBV5-4, the J gene TRBJ1-3; D is perhaps TRBD1 (6 bases). Trimming took 4 bases from V and 7 from J, leaving 12 bases between them. CDR1 is SGHNT, CDR2 YYREEE, per germline (reference sequence). The CDR3 sequence is 13 residues long. The chain's CDR3 is CASSVGQYNTIYF. CDR3 nucleotides: TGTGCCAGCAGCGTCGGACAGTATAACACCATATATTTT. The whole variable domain, filled in from reference TRBV5-4 and TRBJ1-3, reads ETGVTQSPTHLIKTRGQQVTLRCSSQSGHNTVSWYQQALGQGPQFIFQYYREEENGRGNFPPRFSGLQFPNYSSELNVNALELDDSALYLCASSVGQYNTIYFGEGSWLTVV.

The chain couples TRBV11-2 to TRBJ2-2; TRBD1 aligns across 11 bases. The trim removed 5 bases at V and 4 bases at J, leaving 12 bases unmatched. The CDR3 is made up of 18 amino acids. The germline V gene has CDR1 SGHAT and CDR2 FQNNGV. The CDR3 DNA reads as TGTGCCAGCAGCCACCCGAAGGGGACAGGGGGTTTCACCGGGGAGCTGTTTTTT. As protein: CASSHPKGTGGFTGELFF.

V usage is TRBV5-1 and J usage is TRBJ1-2; TRBD1 matches at 7 bases. The CDR3 runs to 15 residues. CDR1 is SGHRS and CDR2 is YFSETQ in the germline V gene. Trimming at V came to 0 bases and at J to 4 bases, leaving 6 bases not matched to a gene. The CDR3 nucleotides read TGCGCCAGCAGCTTGGGGCGACAGGGAGGCTATGGCTACACCTTC. The encoded protein is CASSLGRQGGYGYTF.

This chain links TRBV4-3 with TRBJ2-2; D uncertain. This CDR3 comprises 17 residues. Germline V gives CDR1 LGHNA, CDR2 YSLEER. V was shortened by 1 base and J by 6 bases, with 18 bases between the two germline ends. CDR3 loop: CASSQGSFQRYAGELFF. Here the CDR3 DNA reads TGCGCCAGCAGCCAAGGTTCTTTTCAGAGGTACGCCGGGGAGCTGTTTTTT.

This clone has just a few counts. Other DNA sequences from this sample encode an identical CDR3 as well. The rearrangement uses TRBV2 and TRBJ2-5; 10 bases line up with TRBD2. J was trimmed by 2 bases and V by 4 bases; bases with no gene match: 1. The CDR3 has 14 amino acids. Germline CDR1 reads SNHLY; CDR2 reads FYNNEI. CDR3 DNA: TGTGCCAGCAGTGGACTAGCGGGTCAAGAGACCCAGTACTTC. Amino acid sequence: CASSGLAGQETQYF.

J is TRBJ1-6 and V is TRBV28, with a possible D match to TRBD1 (5 bases). CDR3 length equals 15 residues. V lost 10 bases to trimming and J lost 6 bases, with 19 bases between them. Germline CDR1 and CDR2: MDHEN and SYDVKM. The CDR3 nucleotides read TGTGCCACTACCACGTGGCAGGGTCTTAATTCACCCCTCCACTTT. Protein product: CATTTWQGLNSPLHF.

Notes on this clone: Distinct nucleotide sequences in the sample also encode this CDR3. The CDR3 DNA is TGCGCCAGCAGCTTGACGGGGAACACTGAAGCTTTCTTT. As protein: CASSLTGNTEAFF. V and J are TRBV5-1 and TRBJ1-1; no clear D. CDR3 length: 13 residues. Per germline, CDR1 SGHRS and CDR2 YFSETQ. The V and J ends lost 1 base and 1 base respectively, with 5 bases between them. Using reference TRBV5-1 and TRBJ1-1 for the parts outside the CDR3, the full variable domain is KAGVTQTPRYLIKTRGQQVTLSCSPISGHRSVSWYQQTPGQGLQFLFEYFSETQRNKGNFPGRFSGRQFSNSRSEMNVSTLELGDSALYLCASSLTGNTEAFFGQGTRLTVV.

This chain links TRBV10-1 with TRBJ1-1; 9 bases agree with TRBD1. V lost 10 bases and J lost 0; bases outside the gene matches: 9. In germline, CDR1 is WNHNN, CDR2 SYGVQD (reference sequence). The CDR3 loop spans 15 amino acids. CDR3 loop: CAINRDRDMNTEAFF. The CDR3 DNA reads TGCGCCATAAACCGGGACAGGGACATGAACACTGAAGCTTTCTTT.

This clone has just a few counts. V is TRBV4-1 and J is TRBJ2-5; 7 bases line up with TRBD1. CDR3 length equals 16 residues. The V gene end was trimmed by 2 bases and the J gene end by 5 bases; junction bases not matched to a gene: 11. CDR1 and CDR2 from the germline V gene are MGHRA and YSYEKL. CDR3 protein: CASSQLGNRGQETQYF. CDR3 coding DNA: TGCGCCAGCAGCCAACTTGGCAACAGGGGTCAGGAGACCCAGTACTTC.

This sequence joins TRBV9 and TRBJ2-3; D possibly corresponds to TRBD1 (5 bases). Germline CDR1 reads SGDLS; CDR2 reads YYNGEE. V gave up 4 bases and J gave up 0 bases, with 18 bases separating them. The CDR3 extends over 17 amino acids. CDR3 nucleotide sequence: TGTGCCAGCAGCCCTGCTCAGGGAACACCTAGCACAGATACGCAGTATTTT. Its protein product is CASSPAQGTPSTDTQYF. Full variable domain (remainder filled in from reference TRBV9 and TRBJ2-3): DSGVTQTPKHLITATGQRVTLRCSPRSGDLSVYWYQQSLDQGLQFLIQYYNGEERAKGNILERFSAQQFPDLHSELNLSSLELGDSALYFCASSPAQGTPSTDTQYFGPGTRLTVL.